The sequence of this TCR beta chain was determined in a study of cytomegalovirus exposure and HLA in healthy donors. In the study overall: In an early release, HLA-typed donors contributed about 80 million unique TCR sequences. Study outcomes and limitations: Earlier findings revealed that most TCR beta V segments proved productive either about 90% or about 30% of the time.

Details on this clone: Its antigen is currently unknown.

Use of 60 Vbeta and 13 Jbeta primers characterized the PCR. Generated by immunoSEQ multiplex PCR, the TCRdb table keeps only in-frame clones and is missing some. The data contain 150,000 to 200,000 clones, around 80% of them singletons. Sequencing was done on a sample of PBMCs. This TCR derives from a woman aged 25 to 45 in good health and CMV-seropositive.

CDR3 in amino acids: CASSPVVTEAFF. The CDR3 DNA reads as TGTGCCAGCAGCCCGGTCGTGACTGAAGCTTTCTTT. The chain employs TRBV28 and TRBJ1-1; D uncertain. The CDR3 contains 12 residues. V shed 6 bases and J shed 5 bases, with 10 bases lying between them. CDR1 MDHEN and CDR2 SYDVKM come from the germline V gene.